The table lists the clone carrying this T cell receptor beta chain with many counts. Its cognate antigen is unknown. The sample is drawn from a study of T cells after yellow fever vaccination. Study-level information: Low-cell-number fractions were prepared with SMART-Seq v4 Ultra Low Input. Study observations and caveats: Primary-vaccination clones mostly resurfaced post-booster (approximately 96% CD4, roughly 90% CD8).

TCRdb reprocessed the 5' RACE reads with MiXCR, giving one entry per CDR3 protein. The top ten hold just under 15% of the sample, which has hundreds of thousands of distinct CDR3 sequences, around an eighth seen once. The V end lost 0 bases, the J end lost 0 bases, and 15 bases lay between the germline ends. CDR3 length: 18 residues. Germline lookup yields CDR1 LGHNA and CDR2 YSLEER. The rearrangement joins TRBV4-3 to TRBJ2-1; tentative D call: TRBD2 (6 bases). The source is a man aged 25-45 years who received the YFV17D yellow fever vaccine. This material consisted of PBMCs, taken on the day of the yellow fever booster vaccination. The DNA for the CDR3 is TGCGCCAGCAGCCAAGATAGTGAGCGGGTCAGCTCCTACAATGAGCAGTTCTTC. Translating gives CASSQDSERVSSYNEQFF.